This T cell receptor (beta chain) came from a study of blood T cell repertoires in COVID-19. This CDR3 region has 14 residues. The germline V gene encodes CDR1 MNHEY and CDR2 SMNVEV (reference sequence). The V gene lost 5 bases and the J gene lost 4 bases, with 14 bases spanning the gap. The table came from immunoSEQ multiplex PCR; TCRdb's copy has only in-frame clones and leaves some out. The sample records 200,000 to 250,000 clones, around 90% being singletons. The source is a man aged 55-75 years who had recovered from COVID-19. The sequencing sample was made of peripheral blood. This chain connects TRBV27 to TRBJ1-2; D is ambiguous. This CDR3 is CASSTRESGYGYTF. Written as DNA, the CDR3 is TGTGCCAGCAGTACGAGAGAGAGTGGCTATGGCTACACCTTC.